These 29 T cell receptor beta chains originate from one sample sequenced in a study of blood T cell repertoires in COVID-19. Produced via immunoSEQ multiplex PCR; TCRdb's table is partial and in-frame only. The data contain a few hundred thousand clones, 89% of them singletons. Sequencing input: peripheral blood. These receptors were taken from a woman between 55 and 75 years old with COVID-19, enrolled during active disease.

This chain joins TRBV5-1 and TRBJ1-1; maybe TRBD1 (5 bases). The V and J ends lost 1 base and 2 bases respectively, with 18 bases between them. Germline assignment: CDR1 SGHRS and CDR2 YFSETQ. This CDR3 spans 17 amino acids. The CDR3 coding sequence is TGCGCCAGCAGCTTGATTGGGGGGACCTCTCTAAACACTGAAGCTTTCTTT. This encodes CASSLIGGTSLNTEAFF.

The chain carries TRBV6-6 and TRBJ1-2; 7 bases agree with TRBD1. V shed 8 bases, J shed 0 bases, and the junction held 0 bases outside the gene matches. The CDR3 spans 12 residues. Germline V CDR1 and CDR2: MNHNY, SVGAGI (reference sequence). Here the CDR3 reads CASGTANYGYTF. Written as DNA, the CDR3 is TGTGCCAGCGGGACAGCTAACTATGGCTACACCTTC.

The chain couples TRBV27 to TRBJ1-5, with D maybe TRBD1 (5 bases). Trimming took 5 bases from V and 4 from J, leaving 9 bases between them. CDR1 and CDR2 from the germline V gene are MNHEY and SMNVEV (reference sequence). CDR3 length equals 13 residues. The CDR3 loop reads CASSQTENQPQHF. The CDR3, as DNA: TGTGCCAGCAGTCAGACAGAGAATCAGCCCCAGCATTTT.

V usage is TRBV3-1 (or the pseudogene TRBV3-2) and J usage is TRBJ1-1; D is perhaps TRBD1 (6 bases). The CDR3 runs 14 residues. V lost 7 bases and J lost 1, with 13 bases in between. The germline CDR1 and CDR2 sequences are LGHDT and YNNKEL (reference sequence). The CDR3 region is CASKGDSGNTEAFF. CDR3 coding DNA: TGTGCCAGCAAGGGGGATTCGGGGAACACTGAAGCTTTCTTT.

The chain uses TRBV5-1 and TRBJ2-5; possibly TRBD1 for D (5 bases). V lost 4 bases, J lost 4 bases, and 14 bases lay in between. Looked up from germline, CDR1 is SGHRS and CDR2 is YFSETQ. The CDR3 runs 14 residues. CDR3 region: CASSRTWGGETQYF. The CDR3 DNA sequence: TGCGCCAGCAGCCGCACGTGGGGCGGAGAGACCCAGTACTTC.

This clone was detected only once. This chain uses TRBV10-1 with TRBJ1-2; 7 bases line up with TRBD1. Germline V gene data show CDR1 as WNHNN and CDR2 as SYGVQD (reference sequence). V lost 0 bases, J lost 6 bases, and 4 bases stayed unmatched. This CDR3 comprises 14 residues. The CDR3 DNA follows: TGCGCCAGCAGTGAGTCGCAGGGGGTGGATGGCTACACCTTC. Protein: CASSESQGVDGYTF.

The CDR3 sequence: CASSAILGGTNEKLFF. The CDR3 nucleotides read TGTGCCAGCAGCGCAATCTTGGGGGGGACTAATGAAAAACTGTTTTTT. The V gene is TRBV7-9, the J gene TRBJ1-4; D is possibly TRBD1 (5 bases). CDR1 SEHNR and CDR2 FQNEAQ come from the germline V gene (reference sequence). The CDR3 has 16 residues. With 5 bases removed from V and 2 bases from J, the gap between germline ends came to 15 bases.

V is TRBV28 and J is TRBJ1-4; 7 bases align to TRBD1. The ends lost 4 bases at V and 0 bases at J; junction bases unmatched: 2. The CDR3 extends over 15 amino acids. The germline gives CDR1 MDHEN, CDR2 SYDVKM. CDR3 residues: CASSWDRTTNEKLFF. The CDR3 DNA sequence: TGTGCCAGCAGTTGGGACAGAACAACTAATGAAAAACTGTTTTTT. The full variable domain, completed using reference TRBV28 and TRBJ1-4, is DVKVTQSSRYLVKRTGEKVFLECVQDMDHENMFWYRQDPGLGLRLIYFSYDVKMKEKGDIPEGYSVSREKKERFSLILESASTNQTSMYLCASSWDRTTNEKLFFGSGTQLSVL.

The chain has TRBV5-1 and TRBJ2-7; D is possibly TRBD2 (5 bases). Trimming removed 3 bases at V and 2 bases at J, with 12 bases between. The CDR3 extends over 14 amino acids. The germline V gene has CDR1 SGHRS and CDR2 YFSETQ. The CDR3 here is CASSSEGRPYEQYF. CDR3 nucleotides: TGCGCCAGCAGCTCTGAAGGGAGACCCTACGAGCAGTACTTC.

This chain uses TRBV2 with TRBJ2-2, with no clear D. Germline CDR1 SNHLY, CDR2 FYNNEI. This CDR3 is 12 amino acids long. Trimming removed 5 bases at V and 7 bases at J, with 8 bases between. Written as DNA, the CDR3 is TGTGCCAGCAGTTTAATCAGCGGGGAGCTGTTTTTT. Amino acid sequence: CASSLISGELFF.

The rearrangement uses TRBV5-1 and TRBJ2-1, with 12 bases lining up with TRBD2. The V gene's germline CDR1 is SGHRS and CDR2 YFSETQ. This CDR3 contains 16 residues. Trimming cost V 4 bases and J 4 bases; bases outside gene matches: 6. CDR3 in amino acids: CASSTTSGGTYNEQFF. The CDR3 DNA reads as TGCGCCAGCAGCACCACTAGCGGGGGGACGTACAATGAGCAGTTCTTC.

This clone turned up a few times. The chain couples TRBV18 to TRBJ1-5, with 8 bases that match TRBD1. The V segment lost 2 bases and the J segment 6 bases; nucleotides outside the gene matches: 9. The CDR3 has 16 amino acids. Per the germline V gene, CDR1 is KGHSH and CDR2 is LQKENI. The CDR3 DNA is TGTGCCAGCTCACCATTATCATCGGACAGGGCTCAGCCCCAGCATTTT. It is translated as CASSPLSSDRAQPQHF.

This clone was counted only a few times. J is TRBJ1-1 and V is TRBV30, with D unresolved. The germline V and J ends were trimmed by 2 bases and 0 bases, with 7 bases remaining between them. This CDR3 has 13 residues. In germline, CDR1 is GTSNPN, CDR2 SVGIG (reference sequence). The CDR3 protein is CAWSPEMNTEAFF. In DNA form, the CDR3 reads TGTGCCTGGAGTCCGGAGATGAACACTGAAGCTTTCTTT. Together with reference TRBV30 and TRBJ1-1, the CDR3 gives the full variable domain: SQTIHQWPATLVQPVGSPLSLECTVEGTSNPNLYWYRQAAGRGLQLLFYSVGIGQISSEVPQNLSASRPQDRQFILSSKKLLLSDSGFYLCAWSPEMNTEAFFGQGTRLTVV.

The rearrangement links TRBV6-5 to TRBJ2-1; 8 bases are a match to TRBD1. Germline V lookup: CDR1 MNHEY, CDR2 SVGAGI. The V segment lost 0 bases and the J segment 1 base; nucleotides outside the gene matches: 2. CDR3 size: 16 residues. The CDR3 sequence: CASSYSGTGSYNEQFF. As DNA, the CDR3 is TGTGCCAGCAGTTACTCAGGGACAGGTTCCTACAATGAGCAGTTCTTC.

The chain is built from TRBV19 and TRBJ1-4; the D is unclear. This CDR3 contains 12 residues. Germline CDR1 is LNHDA and CDR2 is SQIVND (reference sequence). Trimming took 5 bases from V and 7 from J, leaving 8 bases between them. The CDR3 coding sequence is TGTGCCAGTAGTCCCAACAGTGAAAAACTGTTTTTT. Translating it yields CASSPNSEKLFF.

The V and J genes are TRBV2 and TRBJ1-2; D not certain. Trimming removed 6 bases from V and 1 base from J, with 6 bases in between. The CDR3 length is 12 residues. The germline V gene has CDR1 SNHLY and CDR2 FYNNEI. CDR3: CASSPINYGYTF. The DNA for the CDR3 is TGTGCCAGCAGCCCAATTAACTATGGCTACACCTTC.

The chain carries TRBV4-2 and TRBJ1-2; D gene uncertain. Germline values: CDR1 LGHNA, CDR2 YNFKEQ. The CDR3 is made up of 15 amino acids. The ends were cut back, 2 bases at V and 0 bases at J, with 10 bases in the middle. The CDR3 reads CASSQQPRANYGYTF. As DNA, the CDR3 is TGTGCCAGCAGCCAACAACCGAGAGCTAACTATGGCTACACCTTC.

V is TRBV5-8 and J is TRBJ1-1; tentatively, D is TRBD1 (6 bases). This CDR3 is built from 14 residues. Trimming took 2 bases from V and 10 from J, leaving 18 bases between them. Germline CDR1 and CDR2: SGHTS and YDEGEE. CDR3 sequence reads: CASSLQGSFDSAFF. CDR3 DNA: TGTGCCAGCAGCTTACAGGGTTCGTTCGATTCAGCTTTCTTT.

This rearrangement joins TRBV18 to TRBJ1-3; maybe TRBD1 (5 bases). This CDR3 region has 13 residues. CDR1 and CDR2 (germline): KGHSH, LQKENI. V gave up 4 bases and J gave up 2 bases, with 6 bases separating them. The CDR3 is CASSQGTGNTIYF. The DNA of the CDR3 is TGTGCCAGCTCACAGGGGACTGGAAACACCATATATTTT.

The gene calls are TRBV19 and TRBJ1-6; TRBD1 aligns across 9 bases. Germline loops: CDR1 LNHDA, CDR2 SQIVND (reference sequence). With 5 bases clipped from V and 10 bases from J, the junction kept 9 bases outside the gene matches. CDR3 size: 15 residues. The CDR3 nucleotides are TGTGCCAGTAGTGTACAGGGGGCCCTAAGGTCACCCCTCCACTTT. Translated, it gives CASSVQGALRSPLHF. The full variable domain, its missing parts supplied by reference TRBV19 and TRBJ1-6, is DGGITQSPKYLFRKEGQNVTLSCEQNLNHDAMYWYRQDPGQGLRLIYYSQIVNDFQKGDIAEGYSVSREKKESFPLTVTSAQKNPTAFYLCASSVQGALRSPLHFGNGTRLTVT.

J is TRBJ2-2 and V is TRBV3-1 (or the pseudogene TRBV3-2); D gene uncertain. V shed 2 bases and J shed 6 bases, with 7 bases lying between them. This CDR3 comprises 13 residues. Germline CDR1 LGHDT, CDR2 YNNKEL (reference sequence). The CDR3 coding sequence is TGTGCCAGCAGCCAATCTAACGCCGGGGAGCTGTTTTTT. Its protein is CASSQSNAGELFF.

The V call is TRBV7-3, the J call TRBJ1-1, with D possibly TRBD1 on 6 matching bases. CDR3 size: 13 residues. Trimming pared 4 bases from V and 5 bases from J, leaving 11 bases between. Germline V gives CDR1 SGHTA, CDR2 FQGTGA. The CDR3: CASSYGQKTEAFF. CDR3 bases: TGTGCCAGCAGCTACGGACAGAAAACTGAAGCTTTCTTT.

This sequence joins TRBV5-1 and TRBJ1-4, with D tentatively TRBD1 (5 bases). This CDR3 region has 15 residues. V gave up 2 bases and J gave up 3 bases, with 11 bases separating them. Germline loops: CDR1 SGHRS, CDR2 YFSETQ. The chain's CDR3 is CASSLDPGPNEKLFF. The CDR3, as DNA: TGCGCCAGCAGCTTAGATCCAGGGCCTAATGAAAAACTGTTTTTT.

This chain uses TRBV10-3 with TRBJ1-3; weak D call: TRBD1 (5 bases). The germline gives CDR1 ENHRY, CDR2 SYGVKD. Deletions cut 6 bases from V and 0 bases from J, with 6 bases between. This CDR3 spans 13 amino acids. This chain's CDR3 is CAISRDSGNTIYF. DNA of the CDR3: TGTGCCATCAGCAGGGACTCTGGAAACACCATATATTTT.

V is TRBV19 and J is TRBJ1-1; no reliable D call. Germline-derived CDR1 and CDR2 are LNHDA and SQIVND (reference sequence). V was cut by 5 bases and J by 11 bases, with 12 bases left in between. CDR3 length equals 11 residues. In DNA form, the CDR3 reads TGTGCCAGTAGTCGTGACATGAAGGCTTTCTTT. It translates to CASSRDMKAFF.

This clone is a singleton in its sample. This specimen includes other DNA sequences encoding the same CDR3. CDR3 sequence reads: CASSQGAYYGYTF. CDR3 sequence (DNA): TGTGCCAGCAGCCAAGGAGCATACTATGGCTACACCTTC. The gene calls are TRBV3-1 (or the pseudogene TRBV3-2) and TRBJ1-2; no clear D gene. V lost 1 base and J lost 3, with 6 bases in between. Germline V CDR1 and CDR2: LGHDT, YNNKEL (reference sequence). The CDR3 sequence is 13 residues long.

This rearrangement joins TRBV28 to TRBJ1-1, with D maybe TRBD1 (6 bases). This CDR3 is built from 16 residues. Trimming removed 6 bases from V and 0 bases from J, with 17 bases in between. Germline-derived CDR1 and CDR2 are MDHEN and SYDVKM. CDR3 protein: CASRGGALGMNTEAFF. CDR3 bases: TGTGCCAGCAGGGGGGGGGCGTTAGGTATGAACACTGAAGCTTTCTTT.

This clone has just a few counts. The chain is built from TRBV6-5 and TRBJ1-2, with D possibly TRBD1 on 6 matching bases. The CDR3 runs to 15 residues. The V gene lost 6 bases and the J gene lost 2 bases, with 16 bases spanning the gap. The germline gives CDR1 MNHEY, CDR2 SVGAGI. The CDR3 here is CASRGAPGTNYGYTF. As DNA, the CDR3 is TGTGCCAGCAGGGGGGCCCCCGGGACCAACTATGGCTACACCTTC.

The chain carries TRBV3-1 (or the pseudogene TRBV3-2) and TRBJ1-2; 10 nucleotides align to TRBD1. In germline, CDR1 is LGHDT, CDR2 YNNKEL (reference sequence). The V segment lost 3 bases and the J segment 2 bases; nucleotides outside the gene matches: 3. The CDR3 consists of 15 residues. CDR3: CASSQQTGGNYGYTF. CDR3 nucleotide sequence: TGTGCCAGCAGCCAGCAGACAGGGGGCAACTATGGCTACACCTTC.